This is a list of T cell receptor beta chains from one sample in a study of blood T cells in healthy people across ages. TCRdb used MiXCR to reprocess the 5' RACE reads, holding one entry per CDR3 protein. The table includes around 600,000 distinct CDR3 sequences, roughly 48% detected once. Sequences were obtained from blood. Receptors originate from a man older than 75 in good health. Each CDR3 is given with its conserved first and last residue. A D gene is named only where the DNA matches it firmly. The size of a clone is reported for some rows only, either as once, few or many, or as a class for expanded clones.

>TRBV24-1|TRBD1|-|TRBJ2-7
TGTGCCACCGGAGACAGGGACGAGCAGTACTTC
CATGDRDEQYF
>TRBV4-3|-|-|TRBJ1-2
TGCGCCAGCAGCCAAGATCGGACTGAGGGTGGAGGGATTTATGGCTACACCTTC
CASSQDRTEGGGIYGYTF
>TRBV16|TRBD1|-|TRBJ1-4
TGTGCCAGCAGCCCCGAGACAGGGCCCGGTGAAAAACTGTTTTTT
CASSPETGPGEKLFF
>TRBV7-2|-|-|TRBJ1-2
TGTGCCAGCAGCCGACCGGCGACACCGCTCTGGGGCTACACCTTC
CASSRPATPLWGYTF
>TRBV4-3|-|-|TRBJ2-7
TGCGCCAGCAGCCAAGAGGAGGGATTCTCCTACAATGAGCAGTACTTC
CASSQEEGFSYNEQYF
>TRBV9|-|few|TRBJ2-1
TGTGCCAGCAGCGTAGGCGGGGAGACCAATGAGCAGTTCTTC
CASSVGGETNEQFF
>TRBV20-1|-|-|TRBJ2-1
TGCAGTGCTAGAGCCTGGGTCTCGAGCTCCTACAATGAGCAGTTCTTC
CSARAWVSSSYNEQFF
>TRBV12-3/TRBV12-4|-|few|TRBJ1-4
TGTGCCAGCAAACCTCCGTCGGTGGCAACTAATGAAAAACTGTTTTTT
CASKPPSVATNEKLFF
>TRBV10-3|-|few|TRBJ2-3
TGTGCCATCAGTGACCCGCCCCGAACAGATACGCAGTATTTT
CAISDPPRTDTQYF
>TRBV19|TRBD2|-|TRBJ2-7
TGTGCCAGTAGCCTCACTGCGGGGGTCCACGAGCAGTACTTC
CASSLTAGVHEQYF
>TRBV5-1|-|few|TRBJ2-3
TGCGCCAGCAGCTGGCCCAGGGGGGAGGCAGATACGCAGTATTTT
CASSWPRGEADTQYF
>TRBV5-1|-|-|TRBJ2-5
TGCGCCAGCAGCTTGGAGGGGAACAGCCTCGGGACCCAGTACTTC
CASSLEGNSLGTQYF
>TRBV20-1|-|-|TRBJ2-7
TGCAGTGCTAATATGGACGGGACCTACGAGCAGTACTTC
CSANMDGTYEQYF
>TRBV25-1|TRBD1|few|TRBJ2-5
TGTGCCAGCACCCTGACAGGGGGAGTCGAGACCCAGTACTTC
CASTLTGGVETQYF
>TRBV7-9|-|few|TRBJ2-3
TGTGCCAGCACAACCCGGGGGTCCACAGATACGCAGTATTTT
CASTTRGSTDTQYF
>TRBV15|-|-|TRBJ2-1
TGTGCCACCAGCAGAGATTTAGGACGAGCTGACCACAATGAGCAGTTCTTC
CATSRDLGRADHNEQFF